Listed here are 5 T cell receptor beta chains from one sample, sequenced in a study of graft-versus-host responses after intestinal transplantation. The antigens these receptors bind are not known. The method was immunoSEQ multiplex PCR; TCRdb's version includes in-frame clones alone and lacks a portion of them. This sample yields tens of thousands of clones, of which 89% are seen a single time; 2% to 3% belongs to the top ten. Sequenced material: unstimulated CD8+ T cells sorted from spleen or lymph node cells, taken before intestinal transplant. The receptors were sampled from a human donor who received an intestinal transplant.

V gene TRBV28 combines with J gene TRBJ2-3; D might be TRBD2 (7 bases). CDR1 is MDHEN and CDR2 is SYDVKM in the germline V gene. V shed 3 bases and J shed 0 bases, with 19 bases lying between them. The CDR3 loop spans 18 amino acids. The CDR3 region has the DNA TGTGCCAGCAGTTTTTCTCTTGCGGGGGCGGAAAGCACAGATACGCAGTATTTT. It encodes CASSFSLAGAESTDTQYF.

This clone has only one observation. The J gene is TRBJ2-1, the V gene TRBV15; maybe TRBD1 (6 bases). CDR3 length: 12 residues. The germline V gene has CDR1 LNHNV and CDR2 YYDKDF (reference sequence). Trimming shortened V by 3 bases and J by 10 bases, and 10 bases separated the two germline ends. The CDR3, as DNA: TGTGCCACCAGCAGTTCCGGGACAGAGCAGTTCTTC. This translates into CATSSSGTEQFF.

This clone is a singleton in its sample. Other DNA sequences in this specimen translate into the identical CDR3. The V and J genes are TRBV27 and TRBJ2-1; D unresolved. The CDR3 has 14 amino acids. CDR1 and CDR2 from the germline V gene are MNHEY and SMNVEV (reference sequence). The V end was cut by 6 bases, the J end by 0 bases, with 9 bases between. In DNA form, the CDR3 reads TGTGCCAGCAGCCCCGGTTCCTCCTACAATGAGCAGTTCTTC. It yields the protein CASSPGSSYNEQFF.

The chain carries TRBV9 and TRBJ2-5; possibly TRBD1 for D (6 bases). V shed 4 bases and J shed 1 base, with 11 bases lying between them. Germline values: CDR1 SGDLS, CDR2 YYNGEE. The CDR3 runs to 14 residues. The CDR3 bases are TGTGCCAGCAGCCCCCGGGACACCCAAGAGACCCAGTACTTC. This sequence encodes CASSPRDTQETQYF.

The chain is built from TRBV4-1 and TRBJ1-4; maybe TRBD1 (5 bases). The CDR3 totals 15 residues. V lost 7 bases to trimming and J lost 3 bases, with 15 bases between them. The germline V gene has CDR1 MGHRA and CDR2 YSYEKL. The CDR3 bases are TGCGCCAGCACGGGGGGGAGGGTGGCTAATGAAAAACTGTTTTTT. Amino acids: CASTGGRVANEKLFF.